Listed here are 18 T cell receptor beta chains from one sample, sequenced in a study of T cell repertoires in cytomegalovirus infection. One entry per CDR3 protein, called by TCRdb with MiXCR from the reads. The table includes approximately 990,000 distinct CDR3 sequences, around a third detected once. No antigen has been assigned to these receptors. The sequences come from cultured CD8+ T cells from PBMCs, collected from culture after CMV antigen stimulation. These receptors were taken from a human donor in good health (CMV status not recorded). Some clones in this sample may be carry-over from other donors' samples.

This clonotype was seen a few times. This chain connects TRBV18 to TRBJ1-5; TRBD1 matches at 7 bases. Germline V gene sequence: CDR1 KGHSH, CDR2 LQKENI. J was trimmed by 5 bases and V by 1 base; bases with no gene match: 5. This CDR3 is 15 amino acids long. CDR3 protein: CASSPLGQEDQPQHF. CDR3 bases: TGTGCCAGCTCACCACTTGGACAGGAGGATCAGCCCCAGCATTTT.

This clonotype was seen a few times. The gene calls are TRBV5-6 and TRBJ2-7, with TRBD1 matching 8 bases. Unmatched junction bases numbered 5, after V lost 4 bases and J lost 2 bases. The CDR3 length is 14 residues. Looked up from germline, CDR1 is SGHDT and CDR2 is YYEEEE. DNA for the CDR3: TGTGCCAGCAGCAGCCAGACAGGGGCCTACGAGCAGTACGTC. This encodes CASSSQTGAYEQYV.

A remark on this clonotype: A much more abundant neighbour one base away suggests this may be a read error. V gene TRBV7-6 combines with J gene TRBJ2-5; a possible D gene is TRBD2 (6 bases). CDR1 is SGHVS, CDR2 FNYEAQ, per germline. Deletions cut 0 bases from V and 2 bases from J, with 10 bases between. CDR3 length equals 15 residues. CDR3 loop: CASSLAEGPQETQYF. DNA of the CDR3: TGTGCCAGCAGCTTAGCGGAGGGACCTCAAGAGACCCAGTACTTC.

This clonotype was picked up many times. V and J are TRBV7-8 and TRBJ2-1; the D is unclear. V lost 6 bases, J lost 5 bases, and 8 bases lay in between. There are 12 residues in the CDR3. The germline CDR1 and CDR2 sequences are SGHVS and FQNEAQ. In nucleotides, the CDR3 is TGTGCCAGCAGTGTTAGGGACAATGAGCAGTTCTTC. Protein product: CASSVRDNEQFF. Full variable domain (remainder filled in from reference TRBV7-8 and TRBJ2-1): GAGVSQSPRYKVAKRGQDVALRCDPISGHVSLFWYQQALGQGPEFLTYFQNEAQLDKSGLPSDRFFAERPEGSVSTLKIQRTQQEDSAVYLCASSVRDNEQFFGPGTRLTVL.

The V call is TRBV28, the J call TRBJ2-7; possibly TRBD1 for D (6 bases). The CDR3 is 13 amino acids. CDR1 is MDHEN and CDR2 is SYDVKM in the germline V gene. V was cut by 3 bases and J by 7 bases, with 13 bases left in between. Here the CDR3 DNA reads TGTGCCAGCAGTTTTACAGGGCCTAAGGAGCAGTACGTC. Protein sequence: CASSFTGPKEQYV.

The chain is built from TRBV4-1 and TRBJ1-2; D is unresolved. The CDR3 consists of 15 residues. Trimming removed 3 bases from V and 3 bases from J, with 14 bases in between. CDR1 and CDR2 from the germline V gene are MGHRA and YSYEKL. The CDR3 coding sequence is TGCGCCAGCAGCCAGGCTCCGGGAAGTGACTATGGCTACACCTTC. Translating gives CASSQAPGSDYGYTF.

CDR3 loop: CASKGWNSYEQYF. DNA for the CDR3: TGTGCCAGCAAGGGCTGGAATTCTTACGAGCAGTACTTC. The chain recombines TRBV27 with TRBJ2-7; no reliable D call. The CDR3 contains 13 residues. Germline loops: CDR1 MNHEY, CDR2 SMNVEV (reference sequence). The germline V and J ends were trimmed by 7 bases and 4 bases, with 14 bases remaining between them.

A note on this clonotype: Likely a read error: the CDR3 ends without its conserved phenylalanine or tryptophan. The V call is TRBV11-2, the J call TRBJ2-7; 7 nucleotides line up with TRBD1. From germline, CDR1 is SGHAT and CDR2 FQNNGV. V lost 5 bases to trimming and J lost 3 bases; unmatched junction nucleotides: 4. This CDR3 is built from 13 residues. CDR3 sequence (DNA): TGTGCCAGCAGCCCCGGACAGGACTACGAGCAGTACATC. Encoded protein: CASSPGQDYEQYI.

V is TRBV28 and J is TRBJ2-7, with D perhaps TRBD1 (6 bases). The CDR3 runs 16 residues. Germline values: CDR1 MDHEN, CDR2 SYDVKM. V lost 6 bases and J 0 bases, leaving 18 bases between the germline ends. This chain's CDR3 is CASRSDRQVSSYEQYV. CDR3 in DNA: TGTGCCAGCAGATCAGATCGACAGGTCAGCTCCTACGAGCAGTACGTC.

This clonotype was counted many times. At one end, the junction sequence differs from germline, possibly due to a read error. The rearrangement links TRBV7-7 to TRBJ2-2, with 8 bases fitting TRBD2. The germline V gene encodes CDR1 SSHAT and CDR2 FNYEAQ (reference sequence). The CDR3 loop spans 15 amino acids. The CDR3 here is CASSLEAGETGELFF. In DNA, the CDR3 is TGTGCTAGCAGCTTGGAAGCGGGGGAAACCGGGGAGCTGTTTTTT.

This clonotype was seen only a few times. The J gene is TRBJ2-7, the V gene TRBV12-3 or TRBV12-4; TRBD1 is a possible D gene (6 bases). The ends were cut back, 8 bases at V and 3 bases at J, with 11 bases in the middle. CDR3 size: 12 residues. CDR3 nucleotide sequence: TGTGCCAGCCGACGGGACAACTACGAGCAGTACTTC. Residues: CASRRDNYEQYF.

This clonotype appeared a few times. The chain carries TRBV29-1 and TRBJ1-1; D might be TRBD1 (5 bases). The CDR3 runs 13 residues. Deletions cut 5 bases from V and 2 bases from J, with 12 bases between. Germline CDR1 and CDR2: SQVTM and ANQGSEA. Here the CDR3 DNA reads TGCAGCGTTCCCGGGACGGTCAACACTGAAGCTTTCTTT. It translates to CSVPGTVNTEAFF.

This sequence joins TRBV4-1 and TRBJ1-5; D is unresolved. Trimming removed 4 bases from V and 3 bases from J, with 16 bases in between. Germline-derived CDR1 and CDR2 are MGHRA and YSYEKL. The CDR3 runs 16 residues. For the CDR3, the DNA is TGCGCCAGCAGCCTGTACCATCGAGGGATCAATCAGCCCCAGCATTTT. This encodes CASSLYHRGINQPQHF.

The sample holds a few counts of this clonotype. The genes are TRBV27 and TRBJ1-5; D call uncertain. Germline V lookup: CDR1 MNHEY, CDR2 SMNVEV (reference sequence). V dropped 3 bases and J dropped 3 bases, with 15 bases sitting between them. This CDR3 spans 16 amino acids. The CDR3 protein is CASSFRGLEANQPQHF. CDR3 bases: TGTGCCAGCAGTTTCCGCGGCCTGGAAGCCAATCAGCCCCAGCATTTT.

The J gene is TRBJ1-1, the V gene TRBV4-1; 7 nucleotides match TRBD1. The CDR3 is 15 residues long. Unmatched junction bases numbered 5, after V lost 0 bases and J lost 4 bases. CDR1 and CDR2 (germline): MGHRA, YSYEKL. The CDR3 loop is CASSQEKGAVTEAFF. CDR3 coding DNA: TGCGCCAGCAGCCAAGAAAAGGGGGCGGTCACTGAAGCTTTCTTT.

V usage is TRBV18 and J usage is TRBJ2-1, with TRBD1 as a possible D gene (6 bases). The germline V and J ends were trimmed by 2 bases and 2 bases, with 13 bases remaining between them. Germline CDR1 KGHSH, CDR2 LQKENI. This CDR3 region has 16 residues. Written as DNA, the CDR3 is TGTGCCAGCTCACCAGAGGGGGAAACCACCTACAATGAGCAGTTCTTC. This gives the protein CASSPEGETTYNEQFF.

In this sample, this clonotype turned up a few times. CDR3 nucleotide sequence: TGTGCCAGTAGTCCTACCCCCGGACAGTTTGTCCTCTCTGGGGCCAACGTCCTGACTTTC. Amino acid sequence: CASSPTPGQFVLSGANVLTF. J is TRBJ2-6 and V is TRBV19; perhaps TRBD1 as D (6 bases). V was cut by 5 bases and J by 0 bases, with 23 bases left in between. The CDR3 totals 20 residues. Germline V lookup: CDR1 LNHDA, CDR2 SQIVND (reference sequence).

This clonotype has more than one count but fewer than ten. This sequence joins TRBV5-1 and TRBJ2-7, with a weak D call TRBD1 (6 bases). The CDR3 runs to 15 residues. The ends were cut back, 3 bases at V and 3 bases at J, with 16 bases in the middle. In germline, CDR1 is SGHRS, CDR2 YFSETQ. CDR3 bases: TGCGCCAGCAGCTCCCTCGGGACAAGGTACTACGAGCAGTACTTC. Translated: CASSSLGTRYYEQYF.